A selection of T cell receptor beta chains follows, all from one sample in a study of control samples from healthy donors and cancer patients. Clones were read by immunoSEQ multiplex PCR, and TCRdb kept only the in-frame ones, dropping some. Of roughly 140,000 clones listed, about nine tenths were seen once; the top ten hold roughly 5%. Sequenced sample: blood. The receptors originated from a man younger than 45 in good health. Both conserved end residues are part of each CDR3. The order of the fields is D gene, J gene, clone size, V gene, CDR3 DNA, CDR3 protein. D genes are given only for firm matches. Size tells how often a clone was seen (once, few, many) or the class of an expanded clone, and some rows leave it out.

>NA|TRBJ1-1|NA|TRBV3-1/TRBV3-2
TGTGCCAGCAGCAAGACAATGAACACTGAAGCTTTCTTT
CASSKTMNTEAFF
>NA|TRBJ1-2|once|TRBV6-2/TRBV6-3
TGTGCCAGCAGTTACGACGCCTATGGCTACACCTTC
CASSYDAYGYTF
>TRBD2|TRBJ2-7|NA|TRBV27
TGTGCCAGCAGGCGGACTAGCGGGCCGAACTACGAGCAGTACTTC
CASRRTSGPNYEQYF
>NA|TRBJ1-6|NA|TRBV2
TGTGCCAGAACAGGGACGGATTCACCCCTCCACTTT
CARTGTDSPLHF
>NA|TRBJ2-1|few|TRBV11-3
TGTGCCAGCAGCTTAGGTCTAGGGAGAATGGATGAGCAGTTCTTC
CASSLGLGRMDEQFF
>TRBD1|TRBJ1-2|few|TRBV5-5
TGTGCCAGCAGCCAGCAGGACAGGGGCGGCTACACCTTC
CASSQQDRGGYTF
>NA|TRBJ2-4|NA|TRBV3-1/TRBV3-2
TGTGCCAGCAGCCAGTCCCCGGGCCCACAAAACATTCAGTACTTC
CASSQSPGPQNIQYF
>NA|TRBJ1-4|NA|TRBV6-6
TGTGCCAGCAGTTATAAAGTAGGTGAAAAACTGTTTTTT
CASSYKVGEKLFF
>NA|TRBJ1-5|NA|TRBV19
TGTGCCAGTATTTCACTGACGGGAGGCAGGCACAATCAGCCCCAGCATTTT
CASISLTGGRHNQPQHF
>TRBD2|TRBJ2-7|NA|TRBV11-2
TGTGCCAGCAGCCTCCTAGCGGGTTGGAGGTCCTACGAGCAGTACTTC
CASSLLAGWRSYEQYF
>NA|TRBJ1-2|NA|TRBV29-1
TGCAGCGTTGTCCAACAGAGCTCATATGGCTACACCTTC
CSVVQQSSYGYTF
>NA|TRBJ1-5|NA|TRBV15
TGTGCCACCAGCAGACCCAATAGTGGACAGCCCCAGCATTTT
CATSRPNSGQPQHF
>NA|TRBJ2-2|once|TRBV24-1
TGTGCCACCAGCGGCCTAGGGAGAACCGGGGAGCTGTTTTTT
CATSGLGRTGELFF
>TRBD1|TRBJ2-3|once|TRBV9
TGTGCCAGCAGCGCGGGACAGGCGAGCACAGATACGCAGTATTTT
CASSAGQASTDTQYF
>TRBD2|TRBJ2-2|NA|TRBV4-1
TGCGCCAGCAGCCAAAGACTAGCGGGGGGAATATACACCGGGGAGCTGTTTTTT
CASSQRLAGGIYTGELFF
>NA|TRBJ2-5|NA|TRBV7-3
TGTGCCAGCAGCCGACTGGGCGGGGAAGGGGAGACCCAGTACTTC
CASSRLGGEGETQYF
>NA|TRBJ1-4|NA|TRBV7-8
TGTGCCAGCAGCTTAGTGGGACACTTGGAGGAAAAACTGTTTTTT
CASSLVGHLEEKLFF
>NA|TRBJ2-7|NA|TRBV6-5
TGTGCCAGCAGTTACACGACGGGGCAGCCCTACGAGCAGTACTTC
CASSYTTGQPYEQYF
>NA|TRBJ1-1|NA|TRBV19
TGTGCCAGTAGTTTACAGGGAGGAACCACTGAAGCTTTCTTT
CASSLQGGTTEAFF
>NA|TRBJ1-2|NA|TRBV15
TGTGCCACCAGCAGGTTGCAGGGTTCTAACTATGGCTACACCTTC
CATSRLQGSNYGYTF
>NA|TRBJ2-7|NA|TRBV27
TGTGCCAGCAGTTTATCCCCCAGGGGAATGGGTGAGCAGTACTTC
CASSLSPRGMGEQYF
>NA|TRBJ1-5|NA|TRBV6-1
TGTGCCAGCAGTGAACGCGGGGGCGCAGGGCAGCCCCAGCATTTT
CASSERGGAGQPQHF
>NA|TRBJ1-2|NA|TRBV30
TGTGCCTGGACCGACAGGAGTTATGGCTACACCTTC
CAWTDRSYGYTF
>NA|TRBJ2-5|many|TRBV18
TGTGCCAGCTCACCTTATCAAGAGACCCAGTACTTC
CASSPYQETQYF